The 8 T cell receptor beta chains presented below share a single source sample, sequenced in a study of blood T cell repertoires in COVID-19. The assay was immunoSEQ multiplex PCR, and TCRdb's table has in-frame clones only and misses some. The sample shows around 170,000 clones, around 84% of them seen only once. The specimen was peripheral blood. These receptor sequences come from a man in his forties or fifties with active or convalescent COVID-19.

This rearrangement joins TRBV7-2 to TRBJ2-1; 8 bases match TRBD2. J gave up 2 bases and V 2 bases, and 2 bases lay outside the gene matches. CDR3 length equals 15 residues. Germline CDR1 reads SGHTA; CDR2 reads FQGNSA. The CDR3 loop is CASSLPGGTYNEQFF. The CDR3 bases are TGTGCCAGCAGCTTACCGGGAGGGACCTACAATGAGCAGTTCTTC.

This chain connects TRBV5-1 to TRBJ1-1; D perhaps matches TRBD1 (6 bases). The V end was cut by 2 bases, the J end by 4 bases, with 9 bases between. This CDR3 has 13 amino acids. CDR1 SGHRS and CDR2 YFSETQ come from the germline V gene. The CDR3 sequence: CASSLQGLTEAFF. DNA for the CDR3: TGCGCCAGCAGCTTACAGGGTCTCACTGAAGCTTTCTTT.

The V gene is TRBV4-2, the J gene TRBJ1-6; D unresolved. The CDR3 runs 17 residues. Germline values: CDR1 LGHNA, CDR2 YNFKEQ. Trimming took 3 bases from V and 5 from J, leaving 17 bases between them. DNA of the CDR3: TGTGCCAGCAGCCAGACACAGAGTCGGATGAATAATTCACCCCTCCACTTT. Translated: CASSQTQSRMNNSPLHF.

The chain links TRBV29-1 to TRBJ1-5, with D unresolved. The CDR3 length is 13 residues. The V and J ends lost 5 bases and 5 bases respectively, with 13 bases between them. Germline CDR1 is SQVTM and CDR2 is ANQGSEA. As DNA, the CDR3 is TGCAGCGTTAGGGAGGTTGGGGATCAGCCCCAGCATTTT. Its protein is CSVREVGDQPQHF.

The CDR3 coding sequence is TGTGCCAGCAGCGTTAGGGGTTCGAACACCGGGGAGCTGTTTTTT. This sequence encodes CASSVRGSNTGELFF. The chain has TRBV9 and TRBJ2-2; D may be TRBD1 (5 bases). The CDR3 loop spans 15 amino acids. Germline loops: CDR1 SGDLS, CDR2 YYNGEE. Deletions cut 2 bases from V and 0 bases from J, with 8 bases between.

V and J are TRBV19 and TRBJ1-1; tentatively, D is TRBD1 (6 bases). There are 14 residues in the CDR3. Per germline, CDR1 LNHDA and CDR2 SQIVND (reference sequence). Trimming cost V 9 bases and J 0 bases, with 14 bases left between them. CDR3 in amino acids: CASAAGTLNTEAFF. As DNA, the CDR3 is TGTGCCAGCGCTGCCGGGACACTGAACACTGAAGCTTTCTTT. Full variable domain (remainder filled in from reference TRBV19 and TRBJ1-1): DGGITQSPKYLFRKEGQNVTLSCEQNLNHDAMYWYRQDPGQGLRLIYYSQIVNDFQKGDIAEGYSVSREKKESFPLTVTSAQKNPTAFYLCASAAGTLNTEAFFGQGTRLTVV.

J is TRBJ1-1 and V is TRBV7-8; TRBD1 is a possible D gene (6 bases). CDR1 and CDR2 from the germline V gene are SGHVS and FQNEAQ. The CDR3 loop spans 15 amino acids. Deletions cut 4 bases from V and 4 bases from J, with 16 bases between. The chain's CDR3 is CASSSGTGHTTEAFF. As DNA, the CDR3 is TGTGCCAGCAGCTCTGGGACGGGACATACCACTGAAGCTTTCTTT.

V usage is TRBV5-4 and J usage is TRBJ2-7; no reliable D call. Germline CDR1 is SGHNT and CDR2 is YYREEE (reference sequence). V was cut by 2 bases and J by 1 base, with 7 bases left in between. The CDR3 is 13 residues long. CDR3 sequence (DNA): TGTGCCAGCAGCTTACAGTCATCCTACGAGCAGTACTTC. It is translated as CASSLQSSYEQYF.